The sample holds a few counts of the clone carrying this TCR beta chain. Its target is not known. The record originates from a study of identical twins. The study's findings and limits: Within beta out-of-frame sequences, the excess sharing observed between twins was weaker.

J was trimmed by 7 bases and V by 7 bases; bases with no gene match: 9. Germline V CDR1 and CDR2: SQVTM, ANQGSEA. The CDR3 spans 14 residues. Everyone who gave samples was a healthy Caucasian. cDNA molecules carried unique molecular identifiers, and template switching added a universal primer site. TCRdb redid the calling of the 5' RACE reads with MiXCR, one entry per CDR3 protein. The sample lists about 190,000 distinct CDR3 sequences; 15% to 20% were seen once. These data also featured in a second study, about T cells expressing NK-cell markers.

Material: CD8+ T cells sorted from blood. The chain is built from TRBV29-1 and TRBJ2-1; 11 nucleotides match TRBD2. This TCR was recovered from a woman younger than 30 in good health. CDR3 nucleotides: TGCAGCGCGACCGGGACTAGCGGTGCTAATGAGCAGTTCTTC. This codes for CSATGTSGANEQFF.